The 6 T cell receptor beta chains below all came from one sample that was sequenced in a study of cytomegalovirus exposure and HLA in healthy donors. The primer mix had 60 Vbeta and 13 Jbeta primers. The protocol was immunoSEQ multiplex PCR, while the TCRdb copy is restricted to in-frame clones and leaves out a portion. The profile shows 75,000 to 90,000 clones, around 79% of them singletons. Sequenced: PBMCs. The receptors were gathered from a woman between 35 and 50 years old in good health and CMV-seropositive.

V usage is TRBV6-1 and J usage is TRBJ1-2, with a weak D call TRBD1 (5 bases). This CDR3 is built from 15 residues. The germline V gene has CDR1 MNHNS and CDR2 SASEGT. V gave up 2 bases and J gave up 4 bases, with 14 bases separating them. CDR3 protein: CASSETQTVLYGYTF. The CDR3 coding sequence is TGTGCCAGCAGTGAAACCCAGACAGTCCTCTATGGCTACACCTTC.

The chain uses TRBV27 and TRBJ2-2; 9 nucleotides align to TRBD1. The CDR3 loop spans 15 amino acids. V gave up 6 bases and J gave up 7 bases; unmatched junction bases: 9. The germline V gene has CDR1 MNHEY and CDR2 SMNVEV (reference sequence). For the CDR3, the DNA is TGTGCCAGCAGCTTCCGGGACAGGGTGGGCGGGGAGCTGTTTTTT. It is translated as CASSFRDRVGGELFF.

J is TRBJ1-1 and V is TRBV5-6; D possibly corresponds to TRBD1 (5 bases). Germline CDR1 and CDR2: SGHDT and YYEEEE. The V end was cut by 3 bases, the J end by 0 bases, with 6 bases between. The CDR3 length is 13 residues. As DNA, the CDR3 is TGTGCCAGCAGCTGGGGGGTGAACACTGAAGCTTTCTTT. Amino acid sequence: CASSWGVNTEAFF.

The chain has TRBV28 and TRBJ1-5; 12 bases map to TRBD1. Germline V CDR1 and CDR2: MDHEN, SYDVKM. The trim removed 4 bases at V and 7 bases at J, leaving 5 bases unmatched. This CDR3 comprises 15 residues. This chain's CDR3 is CASSSGTGGGQPQHF. CDR3 nucleotide sequence: TGTGCCAGCAGTTCCGGGACAGGGGGCGGCCAGCCCCAGCATTTT.

The chain carries TRBV6-1 and TRBJ1-5; TRBD1 matches at 11 bases. J lost 4 bases, V lost 5 bases, and 4 bases had no gene match. Germline V lookup: CDR1 MNHNS, CDR2 SASEGT. CDR3 length: 15 amino acids. CDR3 DNA: TGTGCCAGCAGTCTGGGACAGGGGGAAAATCAGCCCCAGCATTTT. Translating it yields CASSLGQGENQPQHF.

The rearrangement links TRBV15 to TRBJ1-4, with D hard to call. This CDR3 is 12 amino acids long. Deletions cut 2 bases from V and 10 bases from J, with 8 bases between. Germline CDR1 LNHNV, CDR2 YYDKDF (reference sequence). CDR3 in amino acids: CATSRSHSKLFF. CDR3 coding DNA: TGTGCCACCAGCAGATCCCATTCAAAACTGTTTTTT.